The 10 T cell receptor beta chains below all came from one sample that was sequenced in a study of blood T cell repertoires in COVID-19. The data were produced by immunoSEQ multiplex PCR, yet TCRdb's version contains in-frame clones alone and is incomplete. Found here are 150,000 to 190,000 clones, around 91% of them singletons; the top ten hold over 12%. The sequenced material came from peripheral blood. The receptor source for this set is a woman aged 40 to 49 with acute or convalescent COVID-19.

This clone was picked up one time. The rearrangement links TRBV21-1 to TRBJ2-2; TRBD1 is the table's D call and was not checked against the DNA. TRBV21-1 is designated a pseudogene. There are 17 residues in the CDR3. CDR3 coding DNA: TGTGCCAGCAGCAAAGAAGAGAGGCAGGGGAACACCGGGGAGCTGTTTTTT. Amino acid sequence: CASSKEERQGNTGELFF.

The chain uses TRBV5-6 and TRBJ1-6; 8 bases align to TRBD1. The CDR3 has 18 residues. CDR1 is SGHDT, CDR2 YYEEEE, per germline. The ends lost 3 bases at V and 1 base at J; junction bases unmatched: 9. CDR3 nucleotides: TGTGCCAGCAGCTCAGGACAGGGACAGCTTTCCTATAATTCACCCCTCCACTTT. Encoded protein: CASSSGQGQLSYNSPLHF.

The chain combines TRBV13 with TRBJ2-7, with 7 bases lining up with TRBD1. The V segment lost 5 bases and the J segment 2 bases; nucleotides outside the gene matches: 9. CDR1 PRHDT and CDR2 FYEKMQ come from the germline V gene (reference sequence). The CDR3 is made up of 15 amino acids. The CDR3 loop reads CASSGRDSETYEQYF. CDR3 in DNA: TGTGCCAGCAGCGGAAGGGACAGCGAGACCTACGAGCAGTACTTC.

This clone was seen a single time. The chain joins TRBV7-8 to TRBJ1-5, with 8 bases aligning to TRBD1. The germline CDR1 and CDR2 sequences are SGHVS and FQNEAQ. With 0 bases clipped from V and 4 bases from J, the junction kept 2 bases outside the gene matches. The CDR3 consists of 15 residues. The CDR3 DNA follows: TGTGCCAGCAGCTTAGCTGGGACAGGTAATCAGCCCCAGCATTTT. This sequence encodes CASSLAGTGNQPQHF.

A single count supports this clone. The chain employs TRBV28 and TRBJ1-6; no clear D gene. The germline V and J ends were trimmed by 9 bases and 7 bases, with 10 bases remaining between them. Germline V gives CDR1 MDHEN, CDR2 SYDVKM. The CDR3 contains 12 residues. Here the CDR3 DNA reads TGTGCCAGAGGGTCGGGGAATTCACCCCTCCACTTT. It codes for CARGSGNSPLHF.

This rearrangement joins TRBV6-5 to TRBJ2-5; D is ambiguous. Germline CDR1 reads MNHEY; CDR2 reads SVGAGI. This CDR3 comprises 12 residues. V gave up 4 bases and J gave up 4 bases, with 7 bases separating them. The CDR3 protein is CASSLGRETQYF. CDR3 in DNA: TGTGCCAGCAGTTTGGGCAGAGAGACCCAGTACTTC.

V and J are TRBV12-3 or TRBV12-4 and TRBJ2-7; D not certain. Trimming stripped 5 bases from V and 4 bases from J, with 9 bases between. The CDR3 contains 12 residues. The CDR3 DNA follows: TGTGCCAGCAGTCGCGAGGATTACGAGCAGTACTTC. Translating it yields CASSREDYEQYF.

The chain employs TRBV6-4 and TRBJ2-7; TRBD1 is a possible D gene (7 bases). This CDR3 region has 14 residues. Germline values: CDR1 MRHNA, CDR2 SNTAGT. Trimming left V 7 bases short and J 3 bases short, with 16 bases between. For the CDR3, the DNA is TGTGCCAGCACCTTGACAGGGAGGTTCTACGAGCAGTACTTC. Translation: CASTLTGRFYEQYF.

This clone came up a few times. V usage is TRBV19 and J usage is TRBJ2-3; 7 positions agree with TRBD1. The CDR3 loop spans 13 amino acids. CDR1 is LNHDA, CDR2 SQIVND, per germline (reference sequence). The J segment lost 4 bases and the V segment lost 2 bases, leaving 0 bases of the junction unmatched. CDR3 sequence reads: CASSIQGADTQYF. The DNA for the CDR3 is TGTGCCAGTAGTATACAGGGGGCAGATACGCAGTATTTT.

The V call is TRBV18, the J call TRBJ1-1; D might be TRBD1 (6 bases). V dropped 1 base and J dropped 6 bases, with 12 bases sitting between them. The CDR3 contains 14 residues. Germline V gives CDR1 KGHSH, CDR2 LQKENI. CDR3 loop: CASSPQGGAAEAFF. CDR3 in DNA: TGTGCCAGCTCACCACAGGGGGGGGCGGCTGAAGCTTTCTTT.